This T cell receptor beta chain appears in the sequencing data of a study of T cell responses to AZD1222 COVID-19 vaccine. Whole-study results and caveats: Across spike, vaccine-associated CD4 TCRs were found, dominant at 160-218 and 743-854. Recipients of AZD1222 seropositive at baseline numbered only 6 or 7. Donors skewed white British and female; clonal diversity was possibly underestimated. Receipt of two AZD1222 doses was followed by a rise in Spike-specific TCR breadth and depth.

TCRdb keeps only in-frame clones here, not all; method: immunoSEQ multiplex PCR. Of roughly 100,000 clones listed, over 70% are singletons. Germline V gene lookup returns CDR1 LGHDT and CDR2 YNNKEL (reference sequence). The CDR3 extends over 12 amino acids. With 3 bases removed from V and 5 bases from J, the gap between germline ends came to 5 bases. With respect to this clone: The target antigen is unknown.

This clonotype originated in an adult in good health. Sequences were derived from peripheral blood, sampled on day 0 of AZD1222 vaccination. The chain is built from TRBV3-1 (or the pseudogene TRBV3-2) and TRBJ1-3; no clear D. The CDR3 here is CASSHSRNTIYF. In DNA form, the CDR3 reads TGTGCCAGCAGCCACAGCAGAAACACCATATATTTT.